This T cell receptor (beta chain) was sequenced during a study of cytomegalovirus exposure and HLA in healthy donors. Findings and limits, study-wide: Some V segments, including TRBV6-2 and TRBV6-3, were excluded as indistinguishable. Among the most significant clusters, several appeared linked to common viral pathogens in a later analysis.

Both 60 Vbeta primers and 13 Jbeta primers went into the PCR. Profiled with immunoSEQ multiplex PCR; TCRdb holds only in-frame clones, not every one. The sample lists 77,000 or so clones; around 83% were seen once. Germline V gene sequence: CDR1 SGHDN, CDR2 FVKESK. Deletions cut 1 base from V and 10 bases from J, with 17 bases between. The CDR3 is 15 amino acids. On this clone itself: Antigen specificity is unknown.

Material: PBMCs. The chain uses TRBV14 and TRBJ1-5; D is possibly TRBD1 (6 bases). This clonotype originated in a man in his 70s in good health and CMV-seropositive. This CDR3 is CASSQGLVRGSPQHF. DNA of the CDR3: TGTGCCAGCAGCCAAGGATTGGTCAGGGGTAGCCCCCAGCATTTT.